This T cell receptor (beta chain) emerged from a study of OX40 agonist ivuxolimab in advanced cancers. The study in broad terms: Ivuxolimab was a fully human IgG2 agonistic monoclonal antibody targeting the costimulatory receptor OX40 (CD134). A male proportion of under 85% and a mean age of 60 years, ranging from about 23 to 79, were recorded for the dose-escalation cohort. The monotherapy dose-escalation portion (N = 52 patients) of the phase I ivuxolimab trial is reported in the paper. Intravenous ivuxolimab was administered to patients every 2 weeks at six dose levels: 0.01, 0.1, 0.3, 1.5, 3 and 10 mg/kg. Partial responses were achieved by three dose-escalation patients, of whom one had hepatocellular carcinoma and two had cutaneous melanoma. Of the 52 patients in dose escalation, approximately 20 had hepatocellular carcinoma, around 15 had melanoma, 9 had renal cell carcinoma and 9 had head and neck cancer. Prior anti-PD-1, anti-PD-L1 or anti-CTLA-4 therapy was permitted, and approximately 40% of dose-escalation patients had received checkpoint inhibitors. The purpose of peripheral TCRbeta sequencing was to test whether ivuxolimab changed TCR sequence diversity and led to clonal T-cell expansion.

The investigation overall reported the following: Which antigens the clonally expanded peripheral T cells were specific for was not determined. After ivuxolimab, more expanded clones were found on average in CD8+ T cells than in CD4+ T cells. Low levels of normalized T-cell clonal expansion were also shown by some nonresponding patients. In the 0.1-3.0 mg/kg groups, partial responders were among the patients with the lowest normalized peripheral clonal expansion, particularly in CD8+ T cells. At doses of 0.1 to 3.0 mg/kg, clonal expansion of both CD4+ and CD8+ T cells in blood was seen between baseline and week 6.

Patients with a history of autoimmune disease or receiving systemic immunosuppression were excluded from the trial. In every dose cohort, peripheral blood was drawn for TCR sequencing at baseline, cycle 4 day 1, and cycle 7 day 1. Samples were obtained from an open-label, multicenter, first-in-human phase I dose-escalation trial of ivuxolimab. Adults with locally advanced or metastatic head and neck squamous cell, hepatocellular, melanoma or renal cell carcinoma were enrolled in the trial. Before TCR sequencing, CD4+ T cells and CD8+ T cells from peripheral blood were sorted into separate populations. Genomic DNA was extracted from sorted cells for sequencing of the TCRbeta CDR3 region. The immunoSEQ Assay was used for sequencing of TCRbeta CDR3 regions. TCRdb took this table from immuneACCESS and kept in-frame rearrangements with V and J called. Such tables lack part of the clones; where checked against another copy, unresolved V genes explain under half of the gap, and the rest is unexplained. The sample contains some 65,000 clones, 87% of them found a single time. Just over 2% of the sample comes from the top ten.

From the cysteine through the phenylalanine, the CDR3 covers 16 amino acids. Only CDR3 DNA remains: 48 bases, in frame from the first base. V loses 2 bases of germline sequence and J loses 2 bases, and the interval between the two ends is 13 bases. CDR1 and CDR2, looked up from the germline V gene (reference sequence), are MNHEY and SMNVEV. On this clone itself: Its binding antigen is unknown. No much larger clone is present one base from it, and per-base qualities are unavailable.

This TCR derives from an adult with an advanced solid tumor such as melanoma, head and neck, liver or kidney cancer. Recombination linked TRBV27 to TRBJ2-1; TRBD2 could be the D gene, as 5 bases match. The input for sequencing was CD4+ or CD8+ T cells sorted from blood, taken in a trial of the OX40 agonist ivuxolimab. The CDR3 region has the sequence CASSLIGGRTYNEQFF. Here is the DNA: TGTGCCAGCAGTTTAATCGGCGGGCGAACCTACAATGAGCAGTTCTTC.